Below, 32 T cell receptor beta chains from the same sample are listed, as sequenced in a study of shared clonotypes between healthy human individuals. This table comes from immunoSEQ multiplex PCR, and its TCRdb copy is limited to in-frame clones, with some not included. The sample consists of millions of clones, just over 90% of them appearing once. Specimen: naive CD4+ T cells from PBMCs. Subset described: CD45RA+ positively selected. The receptors were gathered from a man younger than 30 in good health. Some clones in this sample may be carry-over from other donors' samples.

This chain uses TRBV27 with TRBJ1-2, with TRBD1 identical over 10 bases. Germline V gene data show CDR1 as MNHEY and CDR2 as SMNVEV (reference sequence). This CDR3 has 16 residues. V lost 2 bases and J lost 5; bases outside the gene matches: 8. CDR3 DNA: TGTGCCAGCAGTTTAGTGCCCGGGGGACAGGGGTATGGCTACACCTTC. Translating gives CASSLVPGGQGYGYTF.

This clone was detected only once. The V and J genes are TRBV11-3 and TRBJ2-2, with 12 nucleotides matching TRBD2. There are 18 residues in the CDR3. In germline, CDR1 is SGHNT, CDR2 YENEEA. V trimming: 4 bases; J trimming: 6 bases; junction bases outside the gene matches: 12. The CDR3 region is CASSYTGRLAGVPGELFF. In nucleotides, the CDR3 is TGTGCCAGCAGCTATACGGGGCGACTAGCGGGAGTCCCCGGGGAGCTGTTTTTT.

To note about this clone: Other DNA sequences from this sample encode an identical CDR3 as well. This CDR3 is CASRTSGSSYEQYF. CDR3 DNA: TGTGCCAGCCGGACTAGCGGGAGCTCCTACGAGCAGTACTTC. The chain joins TRBV2 to TRBJ2-7; 13 nucleotides line up with TRBD2. The CDR3 has 14 residues. Germline CDR1 reads SNHLY; CDR2 reads FYNNEI. Trimming at V came to 8 bases and at J to 0 bases, leaving 1 base not matched to a gene.

The chain employs TRBV18 and TRBJ2-1, with 10 positions matching TRBD2. Germline CDR1 KGHSH, CDR2 LQKENI. After removal of 2 bases from V and 6 bases from J, the junction contained 7 bases not matched to a gene. This CDR3 comprises 16 residues. CDR3 sequence reads: CASSPSKREGLNEQFF. CDR3 coding DNA: TGTGCCAGCTCACCATCAAAGCGGGAGGGACTCAATGAGCAGTTCTTC.

This clone showed up just a few times. This sequence joins TRBV19 and TRBJ1-5; TRBD1 might be the D (6 bases). The germline V gene encodes CDR1 LNHDA and CDR2 SQIVND (reference sequence). The V end was cut by 7 bases, the J end by 2 bases, with 12 bases between. The CDR3 is made up of 14 amino acids. The CDR3 spells CASNYRQGNQPQHF. For the CDR3, the DNA is TGTGCCAGTAACTACAGACAGGGCAATCAGCCCCAGCATTTT. Full variable domain (rest looked up from reference TRBV19 and TRBJ1-5): DGGITQSPKYLFRKEGQNVTLSCEQNLNHDAMYWYRQDPGQGLRLIYYSQIVNDFQKGDIAEGYSVSREKKESFPLTVTSAQKNPTAFYLCASNYRQGNQPQHFGDGTRLSIL.

The chain uses TRBV9 and TRBJ2-7; D uncertain. V lost 1 base and J 1 base, leaving 12 bases between the germline ends. The germline V gene encodes CDR1 SGDLS and CDR2 YYNGEE. The CDR3 covers 15 residues. The CDR3 nucleotides read TGTGCCAGCAGCGTATCCGTGGGCATTTCCTACGAGCAGTACTTC. As protein: CASSVSVGISYEQYF.

The chain combines TRBV18 with TRBJ2-1; D possibly corresponds to TRBD1 (6 bases). Germline V gene sequence: CDR1 KGHSH, CDR2 LQKENI. The CDR3 contains 15 residues. Trimming removed 3 bases at V and 6 bases at J, with 15 bases between. The CDR3 nucleotides read TGTGCCAGCTCACCGGTGTCAGGGGTTGGCAATGAGCAGTTCTTC. Translation gives CASSPVSGVGNEQFF.

This clone was seen only once. The chain carries TRBV30 and TRBJ2-1; D gene uncertain. This CDR3 spans 14 amino acids. CDR1 is GTSNPN, CDR2 SVGIG, per germline (reference sequence). The germline V and J ends were trimmed by 8 bases and 4 bases, with 18 bases remaining between them. The CDR3 DNA sequence: TGTGCCGACCCACGGGCCTCACTTTACAATGAGCAGTTCTTC. Translating gives CADPRASLYNEQFF.

The V and J genes are TRBV21-1 and TRBJ2-7; whether TRBD1, the table's D call, matches the DNA was not checked. TRBV21-1 is designated a pseudogene. The CDR3 loop spans 15 amino acids. DNA for the CDR3: TGTGCCAGCAGAAACCCGGGACAGGGACCCCCCGAGCAGTACTTC. Amino acid sequence: CASRNPGQGPPEQYF.

The chain is built from TRBV6-1 and TRBJ2-3; TRBD1 is a possible D gene (5 bases). CDR3 length: 16 amino acids. Germline V gives CDR1 MNHNS, CDR2 SASEGT. Trimming left V 1 base short and J 6 bases short, with 17 bases between. The CDR3 spells CASSEVVRWGMDTQYF. The CDR3 DNA is TGTGCCAGCAGTGAAGTTGTCAGGTGGGGCATGGATACGCAGTATTTT.

The chain is built from TRBV7-2 and TRBJ1-1; perhaps TRBD1 as D (6 bases). Germline CDR1 SGHTA, CDR2 FQGNSA. Trimming pared 4 bases from V and 1 base from J, leaving 16 bases between. There are 16 residues in the CDR3. The CDR3 sequence: CASSSQGLLGNTEAFF. The DNA for the CDR3 is TGTGCCAGCAGCTCACAGGGTCTTCTAGGGAACACTGAAGCTTTCTTT. The full variable domain, with the rest looked up from reference TRBV7-2 and TRBJ1-1, is GAGVSQSPSNKVTEKGKDVELRCDPISGHTALYWYRQSLGQGLEFLIYFQGNSAPDKSGLPSDRFSAERTGGSVSTLTIQRTQQEDSAVYLCASSSQGLLGNTEAFFGQGTRLTVV.

This chain joins TRBV18 and TRBJ2-7, with TRBD1 identical over 9 bases. The CDR3 spans 14 residues. V lost 3 bases, J lost 5 bases, and 5 bases stayed unmatched. Germline CDR1 KGHSH, CDR2 LQKENI. The CDR3 protein is CASSPGTGNDEQYF. The CDR3 nucleotides are TGTGCCAGCTCACCGGGGACAGGGAATGACGAGCAGTACTTC.

The V gene is TRBV30, the J gene TRBJ1-5, with TRBD1 matching over 7 bases. This CDR3 region has 14 residues. V lost 3 bases to trimming and J lost 4 bases; unmatched junction nucleotides: 6. Germline values: CDR1 GTSNPN, CDR2 SVGIG (reference sequence). The CDR3 DNA follows: TGTGCCTGGAGCTTTAGACAGGGAAATCAGCCCCAGCATTTT. Protein product: CAWSFRQGNQPQHF.

V and J are TRBV14 and TRBJ1-2; weak D call: TRBD1 (5 bases). Germline CDR1 reads SGHDN; CDR2 reads FVKESK. This CDR3 region has 13 residues. V was pared by 4 bases and J by 6 bases, with 12 bases between. CDR3 bases: TGTGCCAGCAGCCCAAGACAGAGTGATGGCTACACCTTC. It translates to CASSPRQSDGYTF.

V is TRBV10-3 and J is TRBJ1-5; TRBD1 agrees at 8 bases. The V and J ends lost 4 bases and 4 bases, in that order; junction bases with no gene match: 6. The germline CDR1 and CDR2 sequences are ENHRY and SYGVKD. This CDR3 region has 15 residues. This CDR3 is CAISGGDRRNQPQHF. The CDR3, as DNA: TGTGCCATCAGTGGCGGGGACAGGAGGAATCAGCCCCAGCATTTT.

A remark on this clone: This sample also contains other DNA sequences that code for the same CDR3. The chain combines TRBV6-5 with TRBJ2-7; a possible D gene is TRBD1 (5 bases). The CDR3 totals 15 residues. V gave up 0 bases and J gave up 1 base, with 10 bases separating them. Germline CDR1 and CDR2: MNHEY and SVGAGI. The CDR3 sequence is CASSYSGRNSYEQYF. CDR3 nucleotides: TGTGCCAGCAGTTACTCGGGGCGGAATTCCTACGAGCAGTACTTC.

The V and J genes are TRBV25-1 and TRBJ2-4; D unresolved. Looked up from germline, CDR1 is MGHDK and CDR2 is SYGVNS. V was cut by 4 bases and J by 5 bases, with 3 bases left in between. CDR3 length: 11 residues. In DNA form, the CDR3 reads TGTGCCAGCAGTGCCGAAAACATTCAGTACTTC. Translated: CASSAENIQYF.

This clone was recorded once. The chain employs TRBV4-1 and TRBJ1-3, with D tentatively TRBD1 (5 bases). CDR1 is MGHRA and CDR2 is YSYEKL in the germline V gene. V shed 0 bases and J shed 0 bases, with 12 bases lying between them. The CDR3 is 17 amino acids. The CDR3 here is CASSQEPGPSSGNTIYF. CDR3 bases: TGCGCCAGCAGCCAAGAACCGGGGCCGAGCTCTGGAAACACCATATATTTT.

This clone has more than one count but fewer than ten. This sequence joins TRBV4-2 and TRBJ1-5; no definite D call. Trimming removed 2 bases at V and 1 base at J, with 6 bases between. This CDR3 is 14 amino acids long. CDR1 is LGHNA and CDR2 is YNFKEQ in the germline V gene. DNA of the CDR3: TGTGCCAGCAGCCAACCGGGCAGCAATCAGCCCCAGCATTTT. It yields the protein CASSQPGSNQPQHF.

Points on this clone: It may be a read error: a sequence one base away is much more abundant. The sample holds other DNA sequences that translate to the same CDR3. The chain couples TRBV7-9 to TRBJ1-1; D might be TRBD1 (5 bases). V was trimmed by 2 bases and J by 3 bases, leaving 7 bases between them. Germline V lookup: CDR1 SEHNR, CDR2 FQNEAQ (reference sequence). This CDR3 contains 13 residues. The CDR3 region is CASSLTGDTEAFF. The CDR3 DNA sequence: TGTGCCAGCAGCTTAACGGGGGACACTGAAGCTTTCTTT.

The chain joins TRBV27 to TRBJ2-1; 8 bases agree with TRBD2. The V and J ends lost 6 bases and 5 bases, in that order; junction bases with no gene match: 15. The CDR3 spans 17 residues. Germline-derived CDR1 and CDR2 are MNHEY and SMNVEV (reference sequence). In DNA form, the CDR3 reads TGTGCCAGCAGAAAGCTCGTAGCGGGAAGGAGCCACAATGAGCAGTTCTTC. Translating it yields CASRKLVAGRSHNEQFF.

The CDR3 bases are TGCAGCGCGCATGGACTAGCGGGAGCGACAGATACGCAGTATTTT. It is translated as CSAHGLAGATDTQYF. The chain employs TRBV29-1 and TRBJ2-3; TRBD2 matches 13 bases. The CDR3 length is 15 residues. The V gene's germline CDR1 is SQVTM and CDR2 ANQGSEA. V dropped 7 bases and J dropped 3; count of bases not matched to a gene: 7.

The J gene is TRBJ2-3, the V gene TRBV19, with 13 bases that match TRBD2. In germline, CDR1 is LNHDA, CDR2 SQIVND (reference sequence). The CDR3 spans 16 residues. With 7 bases clipped from V and 5 bases from J, the junction kept 9 bases outside the gene matches. DNA for the CDR3: TGTGCCAGTACCACCGGGACTAGCGGGGTTGGAGATACGCAGTATTTT. Translating it yields CASTTGTSGVGDTQYF. Based on the CDR3 plus reference TRBV19 and TRBJ2-3, the full variable domain is DGGITQSPKYLFRKEGQNVTLSCEQNLNHDAMYWYRQDPGQGLRLIYYSQIVNDFQKGDIAEGYSVSREKKESFPLTVTSAQKNPTAFYLCASTTGTSGVGDTQYFGPGTRLTVL.

This chain uses TRBV5-1 with TRBJ2-5; TRBD2 aligns across 14 bases. There are 16 residues in the CDR3. J lost 5 bases, V lost 3 bases, and 6 bases had no gene match. CDR1 is SGHRS, CDR2 YFSETQ, per germline. The CDR3 DNA reads TGCGCCAGCAGCTGGGGACTAGCGGGAGCTGGGGAGACCCAGTACTTC. Translation gives CASSWGLAGAGETQYF.

The rearrangement links TRBV20-1 to TRBJ1-3; no reliable D call. Per germline, CDR1 DFQATT and CDR2 SNEGSKA (reference sequence). The CDR3 runs to 11 residues. Trimming left V 3 bases short and J 11 bases short, with 11 bases between. CDR3 nucleotides: TGCAGTGCTAGTCTTCCAAAAGCCATATATTTT. Residues: CSASLPKAIYF.

The CDR3, as DNA: TGTGCCAGCAGTTTATGGCAGGGTACGTCACCCCTCCACTTT. It codes for CASSLWQGTSPLHF. The chain links TRBV28 to TRBJ1-6; a possible D gene is TRBD1 (5 bases). V was cut by 0 bases and J by 10 bases, with 10 bases left in between. CDR1 is MDHEN, CDR2 SYDVKM, per germline. The CDR3 has 14 amino acids.

The chain is built from TRBV28 and TRBJ1-5, with D possibly matching TRBD1 (6 bases). CDR3 length: 13 residues. The germline gives CDR1 MDHEN, CDR2 SYDVKM. The V and J ends lost 1 base and 11 bases respectively, with 12 bases between them. CDR3 sequence reads: CASSLYRRTAQHF. The CDR3 nucleotides read TGTGCCAGCAGTTTATATCGAAGGACAGCCCAGCATTTT.

This chain uses TRBV18 with TRBJ1-2; D is unclear. The V and J ends lost 2 bases and 0 bases respectively, with 13 bases between them. The CDR3 totals 16 residues. Germline V gene lookup returns CDR1 KGHSH and CDR2 LQKENI. CDR3 region: CASSPSPWSANYGYTF. The CDR3 nucleotides are TGTGCCAGCTCACCAAGTCCGTGGTCAGCTAACTATGGCTACACCTTC.

The chain has TRBV28 and TRBJ1-1, with D maybe TRBD1 (5 bases). The CDR3 has 14 residues. V shed 7 bases and J shed 3 bases, with 15 bases lying between them. Looked up from germline, CDR1 is MDHEN and CDR2 is SYDVKM. This CDR3 is CASNPAGRHTEAFF. DNA of the CDR3: TGTGCCAGCAACCCGGCAGGGAGGCACACTGAAGCTTTCTTT.

V is TRBV27 and J is TRBJ2-1, with D possibly called TRBD1 or TRBD2 (5 bases each). Germline V gene lookup returns CDR1 MNHEY and CDR2 SMNVEV (reference sequence). V lost 8 bases to trimming and J lost 7 bases, with 15 bases between them. There are 13 residues in the CDR3. The CDR3 DNA reads TGTGCCAGCCGTATGGCAGGGAGTAATGAGCAGTTCTTC. Encoded protein: CASRMAGSNEQFF.

This chain links TRBV19 with TRBJ2-7, with TRBD1 matching 8 bases. The CDR3 spans 14 residues. The V gene's germline CDR1 is LNHDA and CDR2 SQIVND (reference sequence). The J segment lost 5 bases and the V segment lost 4 bases, leaving 7 bases of the junction unmatched. CDR3 nucleotide sequence: TGTGCCAGTAGTACACCGGGACAGGCCCACGAGCAGTACTTC. Its protein product is CASSTPGQAHEQYF.

The chain recombines TRBV29-1 with TRBJ1-2; no definite D call. V shed 4 bases and J shed 0 bases, with 9 bases lying between them. Looked up from germline, CDR1 is SQVTM and CDR2 is ANQGSEA. The CDR3 has 13 amino acids. The CDR3 coding sequence is TGCAGCGTTGGGTTAAGCCCTAACTATGGCTACACCTTC. Its translation is CSVGLSPNYGYTF.